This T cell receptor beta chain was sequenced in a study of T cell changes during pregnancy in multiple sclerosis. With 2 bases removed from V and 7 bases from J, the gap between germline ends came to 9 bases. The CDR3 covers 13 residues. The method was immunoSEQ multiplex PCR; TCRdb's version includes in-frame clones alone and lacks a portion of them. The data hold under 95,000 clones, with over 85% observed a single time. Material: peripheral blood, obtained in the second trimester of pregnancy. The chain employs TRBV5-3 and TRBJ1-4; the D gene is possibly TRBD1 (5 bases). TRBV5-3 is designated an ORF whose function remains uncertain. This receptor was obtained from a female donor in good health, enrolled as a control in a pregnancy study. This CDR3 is CARSFSGGEKLFF. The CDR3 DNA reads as TGTGCCAGAAGCTTTTCCGGGGGTGAAAAACTGTTTTTT.